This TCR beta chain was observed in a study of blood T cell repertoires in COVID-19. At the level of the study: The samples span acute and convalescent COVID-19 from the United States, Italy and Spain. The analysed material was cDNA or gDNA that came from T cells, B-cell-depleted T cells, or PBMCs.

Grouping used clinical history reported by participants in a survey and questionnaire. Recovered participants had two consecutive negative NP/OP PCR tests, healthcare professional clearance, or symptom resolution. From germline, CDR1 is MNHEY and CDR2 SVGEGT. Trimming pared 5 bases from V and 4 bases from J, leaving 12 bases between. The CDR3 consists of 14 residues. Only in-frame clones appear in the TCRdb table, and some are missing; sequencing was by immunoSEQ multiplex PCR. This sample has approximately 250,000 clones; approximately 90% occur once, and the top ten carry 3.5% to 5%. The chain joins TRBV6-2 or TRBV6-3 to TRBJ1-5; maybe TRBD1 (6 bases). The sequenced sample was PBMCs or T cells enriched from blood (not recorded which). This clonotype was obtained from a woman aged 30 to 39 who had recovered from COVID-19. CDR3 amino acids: CASSNGTPNQPQHF. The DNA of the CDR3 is TGTGCCAGCAGTAACGGGACACCTAATCAGCCCCAGCATTTT.